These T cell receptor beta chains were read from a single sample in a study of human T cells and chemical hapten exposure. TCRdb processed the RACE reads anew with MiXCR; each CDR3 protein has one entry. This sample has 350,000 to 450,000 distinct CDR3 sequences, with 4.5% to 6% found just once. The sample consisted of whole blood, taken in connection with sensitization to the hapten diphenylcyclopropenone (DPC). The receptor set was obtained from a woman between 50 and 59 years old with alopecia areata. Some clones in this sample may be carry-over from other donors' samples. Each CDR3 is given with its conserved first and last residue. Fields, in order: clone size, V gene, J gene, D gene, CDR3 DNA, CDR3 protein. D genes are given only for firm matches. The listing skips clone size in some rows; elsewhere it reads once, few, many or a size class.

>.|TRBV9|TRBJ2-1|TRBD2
TGTGCCAGCAGCCCGAGCCCCCGGACTAGCGGGGCCTCCTACAATGAGCAGTTCTTC
CASSPSPRTSGASYNEQFF
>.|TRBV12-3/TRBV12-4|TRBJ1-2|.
TGTGCCAGCAGTCATATATACGACTATGGCTACACCTTC
CASSHIYDYGYTF
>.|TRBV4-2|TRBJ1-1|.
TGTGCCAGCAGCCAAGATAGGGAGGACACTGAAGCTTTCTTT
CASSQDREDTEAFF
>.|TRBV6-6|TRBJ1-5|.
TGTGCCAGCAGGGCCAAACAGGGTTACCCCAATCAGCCCCAGCATTTT
CASRAKQGYPNQPQHF
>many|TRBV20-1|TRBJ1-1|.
TGCAGTGCTAGCGCGGGGAACACTGAAGCTTTCTTT
CSASAGNTEAFF
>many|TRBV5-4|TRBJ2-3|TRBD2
TGTGCCAGCAGCTCCGGGACTAGCGGGCGCACAGATACGCAGTATTTT
CASSSGTSGRTDTQYF
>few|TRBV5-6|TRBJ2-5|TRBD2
TGTGCCAGCAGCTTGGCAACACTAGCGGGAGGAGGAGGAGAGACCCAGTACTTC
CASSLATLAGGGGETQYF
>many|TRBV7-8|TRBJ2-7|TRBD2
TGTGCCAGCAGCTTGAGTAGCGGGCCCTCCTACGAGCAGTACTTC
CASSLSSGPSYEQYF
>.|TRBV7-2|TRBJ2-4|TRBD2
TGTGCCAGCAGCTTAGTTCTCAGCGGGGGATACATTCAGTACTTC
CASSLVLSGGYIQYF
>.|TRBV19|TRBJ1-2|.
TGTGCCAGTACCCCCTGGCAGGGTGGTTATGGCTACACCTTC
CASTPWQGGYGYTF
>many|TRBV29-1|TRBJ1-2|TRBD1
TGCAGCGTTAGTCCACAGGGGAGGTATGGCTACACCTTC
CSVSPQGRYGYTF
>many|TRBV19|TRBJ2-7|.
TGTGCCAGTAGTATAAGAGCCTTGGGGGAGCAGTACTTC
CASSIRALGEQYF
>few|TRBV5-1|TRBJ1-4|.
TGCGCCAGCAGCTTGCTCGGTCGGGCGGACGCGAGTGAAAAACTGTTTTTT
CASSLLGRADASEKLFF
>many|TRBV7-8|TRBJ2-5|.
TGTGCCAGCAGCTTAGACCCGGAGGAAACGTCGGACCTCCAAGAGACCCAGTACTTC
CASSLDPEETSDLQETQYF
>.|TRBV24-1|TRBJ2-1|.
TGTGCCACCAGTGATAGACAGGTGGCCTTCAATGAGCAGTTCTTC
CATSDRQVAFNEQFF
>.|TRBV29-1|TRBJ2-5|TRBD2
TGCAGTTCTCGGGCGGGAGTGTTGGAGACCCAGTACTTC
CSSRAGVLETQYF
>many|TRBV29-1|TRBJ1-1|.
TGCAGCGTTTTACCGACAGGCATGAACACTGAAGCTTTCTTT
CSVLPTGMNTEAFF
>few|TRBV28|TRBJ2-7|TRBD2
TGTGCCAGCGTGACCAAACGCGGGAGGGCCCCCTACGAGCAGTACTTC
CASVTKRGRAPYEQYF
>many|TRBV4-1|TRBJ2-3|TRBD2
TGCGCCAGCAGCCAGAATGCGGGGGGGCCAGCAGATACGCAGTATTTT
CASSQNAGGPADTQYF
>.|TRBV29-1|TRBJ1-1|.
TGCAGCGATACTGGGGGTTCCCCTGAAGCTTTCTTT
CSDTGGSPEAFF
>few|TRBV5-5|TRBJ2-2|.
TGTGCCAGCAGCCGCTCTGGAACCGGGGAGCTGTTTTTT
CASSRSGTGELFF
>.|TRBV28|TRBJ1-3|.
TGTGCCAGCAGTTTTAAGATCGGGAGCTCTGGAAACACCATATATTTT
CASSFKIGSSGNTIYF
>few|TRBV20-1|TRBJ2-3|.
TGCAGTGCTCCGGACAGAATCACAGATACGCAGTATTTT
CSAPDRITDTQYF
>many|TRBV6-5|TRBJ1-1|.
TGTGCCAGCAGTGGGACGGTGTTCGAAGCTTTCTTT
CASSGTVFEAFF
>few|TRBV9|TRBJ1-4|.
TGTGCCAGCAGCGAAACCGGGAGCAATGAAAAACTGTTTTTT
CASSETGSNEKLFF
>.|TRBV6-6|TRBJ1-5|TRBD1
TGTGCCAGCACTGACTGGACAGGGGGAAGTGCGCCCCAGCATTTT
CASTDWTGGSAPQHF
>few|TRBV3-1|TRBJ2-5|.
TGTGCCAGCAGCCAAGACTGGCAACAAGAGACCCAGTACTTC
CASSQDWQQETQYF
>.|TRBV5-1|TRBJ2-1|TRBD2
TGCGCCAGCAGCTTTGAACTAGCGGGGGTCTCCTCCTACAATGAGCAGTTCTTC
CASSFELAGVSSYNEQFF
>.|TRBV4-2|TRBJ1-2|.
TGTGCCAGCAGCCAAGAGTCCGGCTCCGGTTGGGGCTACACCTTC
CASSQESGSGWGYTF
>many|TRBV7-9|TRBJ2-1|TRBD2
TGTGCCAGCAGCCCGCCGGGACTAGCGGGCTCCAATGAGCAGTTCTTC
CASSPPGLAGSNEQFF
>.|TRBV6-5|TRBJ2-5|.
TGTGCCAGCAGTTACGGACAGTCCCAAGAGACCCAGTACTTC
CASSYGQSQETQYF
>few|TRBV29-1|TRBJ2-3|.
TGCAGCGTTGAAGAATGGGGTAACGGGAGCACAGATACGCAGTATTTT
CSVEEWGNGSTDTQYF
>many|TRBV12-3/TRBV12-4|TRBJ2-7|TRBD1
TGTGCCAGCAGTTCGGGACAGGGAACCTACGAGCAGTACTTC
CASSSGQGTYEQYF
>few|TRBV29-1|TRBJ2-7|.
TGCAGCGTTGAATGGGGCAGCTACGAGCAGTACTTC
CSVEWGSYEQYF
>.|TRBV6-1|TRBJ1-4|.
TGTGTCAGCAGTGAGGACGGAACTAATGAAAAACTGTTTTTT
CVSSEDGTNEKLFF
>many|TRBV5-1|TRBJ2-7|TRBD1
TGCGCCAGCAGCAGATCCGGGACAGCCCTTCAGTACTTC
CASSRSGTALQYF
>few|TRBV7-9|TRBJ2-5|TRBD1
TGTGCCAGCAGCTTGGACAGGCAGTTGCAAGAGACCCAGTACTTC
CASSLDRQLQETQYF
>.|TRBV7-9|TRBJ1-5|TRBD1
TGTGCCAGCAGCCCCGGGACAGGCCTCCAGCATTTT
CASSPGTGLQHF
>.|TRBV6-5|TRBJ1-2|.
TGTGCCAGCAGTTACCCCGAGGGAAGTGACTACACCTTC
CASSYPEGSDYTF
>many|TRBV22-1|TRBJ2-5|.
TGTCCTGGGAGGATGGAAGAGACCCAGTACTTC
CPGRMEETQYF
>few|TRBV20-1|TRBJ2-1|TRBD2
TGCAGTGCTAGAGATATCACTAGCGGGAGTGTGGGGAGCTCCTACAATGAGCAGTTCTTC
CSARDITSGSVGSSYNEQFF
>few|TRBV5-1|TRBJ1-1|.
TGCGCCAGCAGCTTGGCTTTCAACACTGAAGCTTTCTTT
CASSLAFNTEAFF
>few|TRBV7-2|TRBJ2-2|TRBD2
TGTGCCAGCAGCTTCCCCACTAGCGGGGGGACCGGGGAGCTGTTTTTT
CASSFPTSGGTGELFF
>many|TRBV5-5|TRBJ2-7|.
TGTGCCAGCAGCCCTGTCGTGGGGGGCGCGTCCTACGAGCAGTACTTC
CASSPVVGGASYEQYF
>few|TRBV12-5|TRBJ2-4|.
TGTGCTAGTGGTTTGGTACCGACTTTCGGCAAAAACATTCAGTACTTC
CASGLVPTFGKNIQYF